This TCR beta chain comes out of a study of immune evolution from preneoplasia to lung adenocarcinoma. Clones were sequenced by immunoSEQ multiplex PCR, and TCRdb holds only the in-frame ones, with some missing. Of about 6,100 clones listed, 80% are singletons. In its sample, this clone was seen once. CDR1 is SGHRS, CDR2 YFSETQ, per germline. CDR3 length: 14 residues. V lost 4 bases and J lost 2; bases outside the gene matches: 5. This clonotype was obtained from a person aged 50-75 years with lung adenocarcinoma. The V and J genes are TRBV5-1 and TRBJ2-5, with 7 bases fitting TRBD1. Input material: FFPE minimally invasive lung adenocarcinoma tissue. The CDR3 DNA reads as TGCGCCAGCAGCGAGGACAGGAGTCAAGAGACCCAGTACTTC. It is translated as CASSEDRSQETQYF.